The 10 T cell receptor beta chains below all came from one sample that was sequenced in a study of cytomegalovirus exposure and HLA in healthy donors. PCR primers comprised 60 Vbeta and 13 Jbeta primers. Sequencing was performed with immunoSEQ multiplex PCR; in TCRdb, only in-frame clones are kept and a portion is missing. Of roughly 140,000 clones in the sample, 76% were seen once. Sequencing used PBMCs. The receptors were gathered from a man aged 18 to 29 in good health and CMV-seronegative.

V and J are TRBV19 and TRBJ2-7; D is perhaps TRBD2 (6 bases). This CDR3 is built from 12 residues. Germline-derived CDR1 and CDR2 are LNHDA and SQIVND (reference sequence). V lost 6 bases to trimming and J lost 2 bases, with 8 bases between them. This chain's CDR3 is CASRGGTYEQYF. The CDR3 DNA is TGTGCCAGTAGGGGGGGTACCTACGAGCAGTACTTC.

The V call is TRBV25-1, the J call TRBJ1-4; TRBD1 might be the D (6 bases). Per germline, CDR1 MGHDK and CDR2 SYGVNS. The CDR3 runs 18 residues. Deletions cut 4 bases from V and 0 bases from J, with 18 bases between. The CDR3 nucleotides are TGTGCCAGCAGTGCAGGGGAAATAACGATTGCAACTAATGAAAAACTGTTTTTT. This gives the protein CASSAGEITIATNEKLFF.

The rearrangement uses TRBV7-9 and TRBJ2-7; the match to TRBD1 covers 9 bases. From germline, CDR1 is SEHNR and CDR2 FQNEAQ (reference sequence). The CDR3 has 13 amino acids. J lost 5 bases, V lost 6 bases, and 5 bases had no gene match. CDR3 DNA sequence: TGTGCCAGCAGTCTACAGGGGGCTAACGAGCAGTACTTC. Its translation: CASSLQGANEQYF.

This clone was observed a handful of times. This chain uses TRBV5-6 with TRBJ2-7; TRBD1 is a possible D gene (7 bases). Germline V gene lookup returns CDR1 SGHDT and CDR2 YYEEEE. CDR3 length equals 15 residues. Trimming cost V 4 bases and J 2 bases, with 16 bases left between them. The CDR3 DNA sequence: TGTGCCAGCAGCCTACAGGGGAGGAGAACCTACGAGCAGTACTTC. Protein sequence: CASSLQGRRTYEQYF.

The chain has TRBV10-2 and TRBJ2-1; D remains ambiguous. The CDR3 is 14 residues long. From germline, CDR1 is WSHSY and CDR2 SAAADI. V was clipped by 0 bases and J by 4 bases, with 7 bases between them. CDR3 nucleotide sequence: TGCGCCAGCAGTGAGTCTGCGGAATACAATGAGCAGTTCTTC. Amino acids: CASSESAEYNEQFF.

The gene calls are TRBV14 and TRBJ2-2; D possibly corresponds to TRBD1 (5 bases). V shed 4 bases and J shed 2 bases, with 11 bases lying between them. The CDR3 length is 15 residues. Germline assignment: CDR1 SGHDN and CDR2 FVKESK. The CDR3 loop reads CASSPLQGNTGELFF. The CDR3 DNA follows: TGTGCCAGCAGCCCCCTCCAGGGAAACACCGGGGAGCTGTTTTTT.

The chain links TRBV7-9 to TRBJ1-1; tentative D call: TRBD1 (5 bases). The germline V gene has CDR1 SEHNR and CDR2 FQNEAQ (reference sequence). V was pared by 7 bases and J by 4 bases, with 16 bases between. This CDR3 has 14 residues. CDR3 DNA sequence: TGTGCCAGCAAGCAAAACGGGGGTGTCACTGAAGCTTTCTTT. Amino acids: CASKQNGGVTEAFF.

The sample holds one count of this clone. This chain joins TRBV15 and TRBJ2-7, with 13 positions matching TRBD2. The junction had 8 bases not matched to a gene; V was cut back by 2 bases and J by 7 bases. Germline CDR1 is LNHNV and CDR2 is YYDKDF (reference sequence). This CDR3 region has 16 residues. The CDR3 nucleotides read TGTGCCACCAGCAGACGGACTAGCGGGAGATCGAGGGAGCAGTACTTC. Its translation: CATSRRTSGRSREQYF.

The chain joins TRBV5-1 to TRBJ2-5; D ambiguous. The J call is uncertain, as TRBJ2-7 better fits the DNA end. Germline assignment: CDR1 SGHRS and CDR2 YFSETQ. The CDR3 is made up of 13 amino acids. In DNA form, the CDR3 reads TGCGCCAGCAGACGTGCGGAAACATACGAGCAGTACTTC. Translated, it gives CASRRAETYEQYF.

As to this clone: At one of its ends the junction is not consistent with the germline gene, which may arise from a read error. The V call is TRBV27, the J call TRBJ2-7; maybe TRBD2 (5 bases). CDR1 and CDR2 from the germline V gene are MNHEY and SMNVEV (reference sequence). The CDR3 is 13 amino acids. CDR3 protein: CACREGTSYEQYF. In DNA form, the CDR3 reads TGTGCCTGCAGAGAGGGAACCAGTTACGAGCAGTACTTC.